Below are 22 T cell receptor beta chains sequenced from a single sample in a study of Tregs in tolerant kidney transplant recipients. Only in-frame clones appear in the TCRdb table, and some are missing; sequencing was by immunoSEQ multiplex PCR. The table records some 15,000 clones, around 55% of them present only once. These receptors' antigens are unknown. The sample consisted of Tregs from blood cultured with allogeneic cells. These receptor sequences come from a human donor in good health.

In DNA, the CDR3 is TGTGCCAGTAGTATAGATCCGAGGAACACCGGGGAGCTGTTTTTT. This encodes CASSIDPRNTGELFF. This chain links TRBV19 with TRBJ2-2; no reliable D call. CDR1 and CDR2 (germline): LNHDA, SQIVND (reference sequence). Between the trimmed V and J ends, which lost 0 bases and 1 base, there was a span of 6 bases. There are 15 residues in the CDR3.

This clone was counted at least ten times. The J gene is TRBJ1-2, the V gene TRBV7-3, with D possibly being TRBD1 (5 bases). Germline CDR1 and CDR2: SGHTA and FQGTGA. Trimming stripped 5 bases from V and 8 bases from J, with 18 bases between. This CDR3 has 14 residues. The chain's CDR3 is CASSAEAMGGGYTF. The CDR3 DNA is TGTGCCAGCAGCGCGGAGGCGATGGGGGGAGGCTACACCTTC.

The rearrangement joins TRBV29-1 to TRBJ1-1; D not certain. Germline V CDR1 and CDR2: SQVTM, ANQGSEA. V dropped 4 bases and J dropped 0 bases, with 3 bases sitting between them. This CDR3 is built from 11 residues. This CDR3 reads CSVAVNTEAFF. CDR3 DNA: TGCAGCGTTGCAGTGAACACTGAAGCTTTCTTT.

V and J are TRBV5-1 and TRBJ1-1; 7 bases line up with TRBD1. Germline trimming cut 4 bases from V and 0 bases from J; bases unmatched to any gene: 15. CDR1 and CDR2 (germline): SGHRS, YFSETQ. This CDR3 has 18 residues. The CDR3 region has the DNA TGCGCCAGCAGCGTCTACAGGGGATCAAGGCCGATGAACACTGAAGCTTTCTTT. It specifies CASSVYRGSRPMNTEAFF.

This rearrangement joins TRBV7-9 to TRBJ1-1, with a tentative D call TRBD1 (5 bases). The CDR3 loop spans 16 amino acids. CDR1 is SEHNR and CDR2 is FQNEAQ in the germline V gene (reference sequence). V was cut by 3 bases and J by 10 bases, with 24 bases left in between. The CDR3 is CASSLGPQLKLGGAFF. DNA of the CDR3: TGTGCCAGCAGCTTGGGTCCGCAACTGAAACTGGGGGGAGCTTTCTTT. Full variable domain (remainder filled in from reference TRBV7-9 and TRBJ1-1): DTGVSQNPRHKITKRGQNVTFRCDPISEHNRLYWYRQTLGQGPEFLTYFQNEAQLEKSRLLSDRFSAERPKGSFSTLEIQRTEQGDSAMYLCASSLGPQLKLGGAFFGQGTRLTVV.

This clone is classed as medium-sized. V and J are TRBV2 and TRBJ2-2; D is unresolved. V was pared by 8 bases and J by 5 bases, with 18 bases between. The CDR3 runs 15 residues. Per germline, CDR1 SNHLY and CDR2 FYNNEI. The CDR3 reads CASSAQLRRTGELFF. CDR3 nucleotides: TGTGCCAGCTCGGCGCAACTCCGCCGGACCGGGGAGCTGTTTTTT. The complete variable domain, with remaining parts taken from reference TRBV2 and TRBJ2-2, reads EPEVTQTPSHQVTQMGQEVILRCVPISNHLYFYWYRQILGQKVEFLVSFYNNEISEKSEIFDDQFSVERPDGSNFTLKIRSTKLEDSAMYFCASSAQLRRTGELFFGEGSRLTVL.

This chain connects TRBV11-1 to TRBJ2-6, with a weak D call TRBD1 (5 bases). In germline, CDR1 is SGHAT, CDR2 FQDESV (reference sequence). V was cut by 1 base and J by 0 bases, with 7 bases left in between. The CDR3 sequence is 16 residues long. The CDR3 region has the DNA TGTGCCAGCAGCTTAGGACAGACCTCTGGGGCCAACGTCCTGACTTTC. Protein sequence: CASSLGQTSGANVLTF.

The chain joins TRBV7-2 to TRBJ2-7; 10 nucleotides match TRBD2. Germline-derived CDR1 and CDR2 are SGHTA and FQGNSA. V lost 6 bases and J lost 0; bases outside the gene matches: 8. The CDR3 is 16 amino acids. The CDR3 sequence is CASRQTSGYVSYEQYF. DNA for the CDR3: TGTGCCAGCAGGCAGACTAGCGGGTACGTCTCCTACGAGCAGTACTTC.

V gene TRBV23-1 combines with J gene TRBJ2-2; the match to TRBD2 covers 8 bases. TRBV23-1 is an ORF, with its function uncertain. The length of the CDR3 is 18 residues. V lost 2 bases, J lost 1 base, and 9 bases stayed unmatched. The CDR3 loop is CASSQVPPRGGNTGELFF. The CDR3 nucleotides are TGCGCCAGCAGTCAAGTCCCCCCCCGGGGGGGGAACACCGGGGAGCTGTTTTTT.

The rearrangement joins TRBV5-4 to TRBJ2-5; 7 positions match TRBD1. Trimming at V came to 4 bases and at J to 2 bases, leaving 8 bases not matched to a gene. There are 15 residues in the CDR3. The germline V gene encodes CDR1 SGHNT and CDR2 YYREEE (reference sequence). In nucleotides, the CDR3 is TGTGCCAGCAGCAGACGGGACAGCCTTCAAGAGACCCAGTACTTC. It translates to CASSRRDSLQETQYF.

The chain couples TRBV7-9 to TRBJ1-2; D gene uncertain. V lost 2 bases to trimming and J lost 8 bases, with 21 bases between them. This CDR3 comprises 16 residues. Looked up from germline, CDR1 is SEHNR and CDR2 is FQNEAQ (reference sequence). The CDR3 nucleotides read TGTGCCAGCAGCTTACTGGCAGTAACAAGGGCGAGAGGCTACACCTTC. Translated: CASSLLAVTRARGYTF.

This chain links TRBV7-2 with TRBJ2-3; no clear D gene. Germline lookup yields CDR1 SGHTA and CDR2 FQGNSA. This CDR3 region has 15 residues. The V end lost 3 bases, the J end lost 4 bases, and 14 bases lay between the germline ends. The CDR3 nucleotides read TGTGCCAGCAGCTTGGGCCCTCGGACCGCAGATACGCAGTATTTT. Protein sequence: CASSLGPRTADTQYF.

The chain uses TRBV11-1 and TRBJ1-2; a weak D match, TRBD1 (5 bases). Germline V gene lookup returns CDR1 SGHAT and CDR2 FQDESV (reference sequence). This CDR3 contains 14 residues. Trimming removed 5 bases at V and 7 bases at J, with 17 bases between. CDR3 amino acids: CASSRDVTGAGYTF. The CDR3 bases are TGTGCCAGCAGCCGGGACGTTACAGGCGCTGGCTACACCTTC.

J is TRBJ2-5 and V is TRBV5-1; no clear D gene. The V end lost 3 bases, the J end lost 1 base, and 7 bases lay between the germline ends. The germline V gene has CDR1 SGHRS and CDR2 YFSETQ. CDR3 length: 13 amino acids. The CDR3 nucleotides read TGCGCCAGCAGCTCAGGCTTCCAAGAGACCCAGTACTTC. It is translated as CASSSGFQETQYF.

This chain uses TRBV21-1 with TRBJ1-3. TRBV21-1 is labeled a pseudogene. The CDR3 covers 13 residues. The CDR3 region has the DNA TGTGCCAGCATCAGGGAGGGAAATAACACCATATATTTT. It codes for CASIREGNNTIYF.

The chain employs TRBV19 and TRBJ1-2, with unresolved D. Trimming left V 7 bases short and J 4 bases short, with 19 bases between. The germline gives CDR1 LNHDA, CDR2 SQIVND (reference sequence). CDR3 length equals 15 residues. The CDR3 nucleotides read TGTGCCAGTACCCCCGACACGGGTTCGAGCTATGGCTACACCTTC. Amino acids: CASTPDTGSSYGYTF. The full variable domain, in which reference TRBV19 and TRBJ1-2 provide the parts outside the CDR3, is DGGITQSPKYLFRKEGQNVTLSCEQNLNHDAMYWYRQDPGQGLRLIYYSQIVNDFQKGDIAEGYSVSREKKESFPLTVTSAQKNPTAFYLCASTPDTGSSYGYTFGSGTRLTVV.

The chain joins TRBV7-8 to TRBJ2-7; D gene ambiguous. Between the trimmed V and J ends, which lost 5 bases and 0 bases, there was a span of 2 bases. The CDR3 consists of 11 residues. Germline assignment: CDR1 SGHVS and CDR2 FQNEAQ. This CDR3 is CASSDSYEQYF. The CDR3 DNA reads as TGTGCCAGCAGCGACTCCTACGAGCAGTACTTC.

The CDR3 protein is CASTRQAPYEQYF. The CDR3 DNA follows: TGCGCCAGCACCCGACAGGCCCCCTACGAGCAGTACTTC. The rearrangement links TRBV10-2 to TRBJ2-5, with D possibly TRBD1 on 6 matching bases. TRBJ2-7 explains the end of the DNA better; the J call may be wrong. There are 13 residues in the CDR3. The germline CDR1 and CDR2 sequences are WSHSY and SAAADI.

This clone was counted between two and nine times. This chain joins TRBV7-2 and TRBJ1-2, with no clear D. Between the trimmed V and J ends, which lost 5 bases and 6 bases, there was a span of 10 bases. Germline-derived CDR1 and CDR2 are SGHTA and FQGNSA. This CDR3 has 12 amino acids. The CDR3, as DNA: TGTGCCAGCAGCCGATGGAGGGATGGCTACACCTTC. It translates to CASSRWRDGYTF. The whole variable domain, filled in from reference TRBV7-2 and TRBJ1-2, reads GAGVSQSPSNKVTEKGKDVELRCDPISGHTALYWYRQSLGQGLEFLIYFQGNSAPDKSGLPSDRFSAERTGGSVSTLTIQRTQQEDSAVYLCASSRWRDGYTFGSGTRLTVV.

The genes are TRBV11-3 and TRBJ1-1; D is unclear. The germline V and J ends were trimmed by 1 base and 0 bases, with 3 bases remaining between them. There are 13 residues in the CDR3. Germline CDR1 reads SGHNT; CDR2 reads YENEEA. The chain's CDR3 is CASSLGVNTEAFF. CDR3 in DNA: TGTGCCAGCAGCTTAGGAGTGAACACTGAAGCTTTCTTT.

The chain joins TRBV2 to TRBJ2-7; a possible D gene is TRBD1 (6 bases). V dropped 7 bases and J dropped 3 bases, with 10 bases sitting between them. This CDR3 is built from 12 residues. From germline, CDR1 is SNHLY and CDR2 FYNNEI. The CDR3 DNA sequence: TGTGCCAGCAACCGGGACATCTACGAGCAGTACTTC. Protein: CASNRDIYEQYF.

The rearrangement links TRBV6-4 to TRBJ2-3; TRBD1 matches 7 bases. This CDR3 contains 14 residues. Germline CDR1 and CDR2: MRHNA and SNTAGT. After removal of 7 bases from V and 3 bases from J, the junction contained 7 bases not matched to a gene. CDR3 sequence: CASTQIQGTDTQYF. CDR3 DNA sequence: TGTGCCAGCACCCAGATACAGGGGACAGATACGCAGTATTTT.